Each of the 20 T cell receptor beta chains below was sequenced from the same sample in a study of prognosis after radiotherapy for stage I lung cancer. Genomic DNA yielded TCR beta CDR3, amplified by two-round multiplex PCR. The first PCR round targeted every TRBV and TRBJ gene with specific primers. TCRdb analysed the multiplex PCR reads with MiXCR anew, one entry per CDR3 protein. The data show about 19,000 distinct CDR3 sequences, with roughly half seen just once and 30% to 35% held by the top ten. Sequenced here: PBMCs, sampled before or after stereotactic body radiation therapy (not recorded which). The source of these receptors is a donor aged 50 or older with non-small cell lung cancer.

This clonotype has only one observation. Germline and junction disagree at one end, which may indicate a read error. The V and J genes are TRBV28 and TRBJ2-2; 8 bases agree with TRBD2. Germline loops: CDR1 MDHEN, CDR2 SYDVKM. This CDR3 contains 15 residues. The CDR3: CASSIAGSRTGELFF. The CDR3, as DNA: TGTGCCAGCAGCATAGCGGGATCACGGACCGGGGAGCTGTTTTTC.

This clonotype showed up just a few times. This likely reflects a read error, since a far larger clone is one base away. The chain employs TRBV28 and TRBJ2-1; 9 bases are shared with TRBD2. V gave up 7 bases and J gave up 12 bases; unmatched junction bases: 10. This CDR3 region has 13 residues. Germline V gene data show CDR1 as MDHEN and CDR2 as SYDVKM. DNA of the CDR3: TGTGCCAGCATTGAAGCTAGCGGGACGGGGCAGTTCTTC. This translates into CASIEASGTGQFF.

This clonotype appeared many times. The DNA for the CDR3 is TGTGCCAGCAGCTTAGCCGGAGGGGCGACCGGGGAGCTGTTTTTT. Translated: CASSLAGGATGELFF. The V call is TRBV7-9, the J call TRBJ2-2, with D possibly being TRBD2 (6 bases). Trimming left V 0 bases short and J 5 bases short, with 10 bases between. The CDR3 runs to 15 residues. CDR1 SEHNR and CDR2 FQNEAQ come from the germline V gene (reference sequence).

This clonotype was counted many times. The chain links TRBV30 to TRBJ2-1; D not resolved. The ends were cut back, 0 bases at V and 6 bases at J, with 6 bases in the middle. CDR1 is GTSNPN and CDR2 is SVGIG in the germline V gene (reference sequence). This CDR3 is 12 amino acids long. The DNA of the CDR3 is TGTGCCTGGAGTGTATTGGGCAATGAGCAGTTCTTC. Translated: CAWSVLGNEQFF.

This clonotype was seen repeatedly, ten times or more. The rearrangement uses TRBV5-1 and TRBJ2-5, with a tentative D call TRBD2 (6 bases). The CDR3 totals 16 residues. The V gene's germline CDR1 is SGHRS and CDR2 YFSETQ. V lost 7 bases, J lost 1 base, and 20 bases lay in between. The CDR3 DNA reads TGCGCCAGCCCTCCCTTTGCTAGCGTATTCCAAGAGACCCAGTACTTC. Translating it yields CASPPFASVFQETQYF.

In this sample, this clonotype turned up many times. The chain joins TRBV28 to TRBJ1-5, with 11 bases lining up with TRBD1. The CDR3 runs 15 residues. Germline-derived CDR1 and CDR2 are MDHEN and SYDVKM. The V gene end was trimmed by 6 bases and the J gene end by 5 bases; junction bases not matched to a gene: 6. The CDR3 sequence: CASSLGDRGDQPQHF. The CDR3 DNA reads TGTGCCAGCAGCCTGGGGGACAGGGGGGATCAGCCCCAGCATTTT.

As to this clonotype: One end of the junction is discordant with germline, which a read error may explain. This chain links TRBV24-1 with TRBJ1-1; tentative D call: TRBD1 (5 bases). There are 14 residues in the CDR3. CDR1 and CDR2 (germline): KGHDR, SFDVKD. The CDR3 DNA sequence: TGTACCACCAGTTCGGGACCCTCGAACACTGAAGCTTTCTTT. Translation gives CTTSSGPSNTEAFF.

Concerning this clonotype itself: Relative to the germline gene, one junction end is altered; a read error may explain this. The chain couples TRBV20-1 to TRBJ2-5; D is ambiguous. The CDR3 is 14 amino acids. Germline-derived CDR1 and CDR2 are DFQATT and SNEGSKA (reference sequence). The CDR3 region is CSATPANIQVTQYF. CDR3 in DNA: TGCAGTGCTACCCCGGCGAATATTCAAGTGACCCAGTACTTC.

CDR3 nucleotide sequence: TGTGCCAGCAGCTTCCCGACTAGCGGGAGTGATGAGCAGTTCTTC. Amino acids: CASSFPTSGSDEQFF. This rearrangement joins TRBV7-9 to TRBJ2-1; 12 bases are shared with TRBD2. The V gene end was trimmed by 3 bases and the J gene end by 8 bases; junction bases not matched to a gene: 5. This CDR3 has 15 residues. Germline values: CDR1 SEHNR, CDR2 FQNEAQ (reference sequence).

The chain uses TRBV15 and TRBJ1-2; TRBD1 aligns across 9 bases. Germline CDR1 is LNHNV and CDR2 is YYDKDF (reference sequence). The CDR3 is made up of 13 amino acids. V was pared by 8 bases and J by 4 bases, with 5 bases of the junction left unmatched. The CDR3 sequence is CATGDRVVYGYTF. CDR3 coding DNA: TGTGCCACCGGGGACAGGGTGGTCTATGGCTACACCTTC.

This clonotype is labeled as medium-sized. This rearrangement joins TRBV24-1 to TRBJ2-7; D remains unclear. Germline V lookup: CDR1 KGHDR, CDR2 SFDVKD. The ends were cut back, 9 bases at V and 3 bases at J, with 11 bases in the middle. The CDR3 length is 12 residues. CDR3 DNA sequence: TGTGCCACCGAGGACGGCCTCTACGAGCAGTACTTC. Amino acids: CATEDGLYEQYF.

In its sample, this clonotype was seen many times. The genes are TRBV3-1 and TRBJ1-5; no clear D gene. The ends were cut back, 1 base at V and 3 bases at J, with 7 bases in the middle. This CDR3 is 14 amino acids long. The germline CDR1 and CDR2 sequences are LGHDT and YNNKEL (reference sequence). This CDR3 reads CASSQGRHNQPQHF. The CDR3 region has the DNA TGTGCCAGCAGCCAAGGACGGCACAATCAGCCCCAGCATTTT.

This clonotype was detected many times. The chain uses TRBV14 and TRBJ1-6; D is possibly TRBD1 (5 bases). This CDR3 region has 16 residues. CDR1 is SGHDN and CDR2 is FVKESK in the germline V gene. V lost 4 bases and J 6 bases, leaving 16 bases between the germline ends. CDR3 DNA sequence: TGTGCCAGCAGCCCCCAGGGTAGGGGCGGTAATTCACCCCTCCACTTT. It is translated as CASSPQGRGGNSPLHF.

Worth noting for this clonotype: This probably arose from a read error, given a far larger clone one base away. The chain joins TRBV5-1 to TRBJ2-5; D may be TRBD1 (6 bases). The closer fit of TRBJ2-1 to the DNA end suggests the J call may be wrong. The CDR3 covers 17 residues. Germline values: CDR1 SGHRS, CDR2 YFSETQ. The CDR3 spells CARSLGSGDPVLNEQFF. The CDR3, as DNA: TGCGCCAGAAGCTTGGGTTCAGGGGATCCGGTTTTGAATGAGCAGTTCTTC.

The chain links TRBV30 to TRBJ2-1; possibly TRBD1 for D (5 bases). Trimming removed 7 bases at V and 6 bases at J, with 13 bases between. Germline V gene lookup returns CDR1 GTSNPN and CDR2 SVGIG (reference sequence). The CDR3 is 12 residues long. The CDR3 DNA follows: TGTGCCTCGGACACTCTAAGCAATGAGCAGTTCTTC. Its protein is CASDTLSNEQFF.

The chain recombines TRBV2 with TRBJ1-5; 7 bases are shared with TRBD1. The CDR3 has 17 residues. With V trimmed by 2 bases and J by 1 base, 8 bases remained unmatched. Germline CDR1 SNHLY, CDR2 FYNNEI. The chain's CDR3 is CASSESQGTASNQPQHF. The CDR3 bases are TGTGCCAGCAGTGAATCCCAAGGGACAGCGAGCAATCAGCCCCAGCATTTT.

A word on this clonotype: The germline gene is not matched at one end of the junction; a read error may be the cause. This chain connects TRBV7-9 to TRBJ2-1; TRBD2 is a possible D gene (5 bases). The CDR3 consists of 16 residues. Germline values: CDR1 SEHNR, CDR2 FQNEAQ (reference sequence). The chain's CDR3 is CTSSTMVLVGNNEQFF. The CDR3 coding sequence is TGTACCAGCAGCACCATGGTACTAGTCGGTAACAATGAGCAGTTCTTC.

V is TRBV3-1 and J is TRBJ2-7; 8 bases map to TRBD2. Germline CDR1 reads LGHDT; CDR2 reads YNNKEL (reference sequence). CDR3 length: 16 amino acids. The J segment lost 0 bases and the V segment lost 4 bases, leaving 8 bases of the junction unmatched. CDR3 region: CASSPDGRGVSYEQYF. The CDR3 DNA reads as TGTGCCAGCAGCCCAGACGGGCGGGGGGTCTCCTACGAGCAGTACTTC.

This clonotype is medium-sized in the sample. The chain couples TRBV12-3 or TRBV12-4 to TRBJ1-4, with 7 nucleotides matching TRBD1. The CDR3 covers 14 residues. V was pared by 7 bases and J by 5 bases, with 7 bases of the junction left unmatched. The CDR3 here is CASTRGGRNEKLFF. The CDR3, as DNA: TGTGCCAGCACCAGGGGGGGGCGCAATGAAAAACTGTTTTTT.

This clonotype was picked up many times. This chain links TRBV19 with TRBJ2-5; weak D call: TRBD2 (6 bases). Germline values: CDR1 LNHDA, CDR2 SQIVND (reference sequence). The CDR3 is made up of 15 amino acids. V was trimmed by 4 bases and J by 4 bases, leaving 16 bases between them. The CDR3 nucleotides are TGTGCCAGTAGTAAGGGGACTCGGTGGAGAGAGACCCAGTACTTC. It is translated as CASSKGTRWRETQYF.